This T cell receptor beta chain was documented in a study of T cells after yellow fever vaccination. MiXCR, run by TCRdb on the 5' RACE reads, gives a single entry per CDR3 protein. The sample carries fewer than 400,000 distinct CDR3 sequences, around 10% recorded once. The germline V gene has CDR1 SGHTA and CDR2 FQGNSA. CDR3 length: 13 amino acids. V was cut by 5 bases and J by 4 bases, with 11 bases left in between. This clonotype was detected a few times. The chain has TRBV7-2 and TRBJ1-2; D possibly corresponds to TRBD1 (6 bases). The sample consisted of CD4+ T cells sorted from PBMCs, taken 45 days after the yellow fever booster vaccination. The receptor's source is a man aged 18 to 29 who received the YFV17D yellow fever vaccine. The CDR3 sequence is CASSPGGPYGYTF. Written as DNA, the CDR3 is TGTGCCAGCAGCCCGGGGGGGCCCTATGGCTACACCTTC.